Included here is one TCR beta chain sequence, with context. The sample is drawn from a study of T cell responses to AZD1222 COVID-19 vaccine. The table came from immunoSEQ multiplex PCR; TCRdb's copy has only in-frame clones and leaves some out. The profile shows around 60,000 clones, 90% to 95% of them singletons. Trimming stripped 0 bases from V and 3 bases from J, with 15 bases between. Germline V CDR1 and CDR2: SGHTA, FQGNSA. CDR3 length equals 16 residues. The receptor's source is an adult who received the MenACWY meningococcal vaccine as a control. The sample consisted of peripheral blood, taken 28 days after the second dose of the MenACWY control vaccine. The V and J genes are TRBV7-2 and TRBJ2-7; D is perhaps TRBD2 (7 bases). CDR3 amino acids: CASSLAHGGGGYEQYF. CDR3 nucleotides: TGTGCCAGCAGCTTAGCGCATGGGGGAGGGGGCTACGAGCAGTACTTC. Full variable domain (missing parts from reference TRBV7-2 and TRBJ2-7): GAGVSQSPSNKVTEKGKDVELRCDPISGHTALYWYRQSLGQGLEFLIYFQGNSAPDKSGLPSDRFSAERTGGSVSTLTIQRTQQEDSAVYLCASSLAHGGGGYEQYFGPGTRLTVT.